This entry is about one T cell receptor (beta chain). Antigen unknown. The entry originates in a study of response to subunit inactivated influenza vaccine. Whole-study findings and limits: T cells newly recruited by each seasonal influenza vaccination are few, the authors suggested.

CDR3 length: 12 amino acids. CDR1 MNHEY and CDR2 SVGEGT come from the germline V gene. Trimming pared 3 bases from V and 6 bases from J, leaving 5 bases between. TCRdb recomputed calls from the RT-PCR reads with MiXCR, one row per CDR3 protein. The sample records roughly 710,000 distinct CDR3 sequences, approximately 14% being singletons. This specimen was PBMCs from blood, taken 14 to 15 days before vaccination. This TCR was sampled from a man aged 45-65 years who received an inactivated influenza vaccine. V and J are TRBV6-2 or TRBV6-3 and TRBJ2-2, with unresolved D. This chain's CDR3 is CASSYFAGELFF. The CDR3 coding sequence is TGTGCCAGCAGTTATTTCGCCGGGGAGCTGTTTTTT.